This TCR beta chain was retrieved from a study of response to subunit inactivated influenza vaccine. TCRdb passed the RT-PCR reads through MiXCR, listing each CDR3 protein once. The data hold about 500,000 distinct CDR3 sequences, with about 17% observed a single time. Study-level points and caveats: Seasonal influenza vaccination, on each occasion, was suggested by the authors to recruit few new T cells.

Looked up from germline, CDR1 is MGHRA and CDR2 is YSYEKL. Germline trimming cut 5 bases from V and 3 bases from J; bases unmatched to any gene: 2. The CDR3 is made up of 15 amino acids. For this clonotype: Its antigen is still unknown.

The TCR was taken from a man in his fifties or sixties who received an inactivated influenza vaccine. The sample here was CD4+ T cells sorted from PBMCs, taken 23 months after vaccination. V usage is TRBV4-1 and J usage is TRBJ2-4, with 12 positions matching TRBD2. CDR3 bases: TGCGCCAGCAGCTCGGGACTAGCGGGCAAAAACATTCAGTACTTC. Translating it yields CASSSGLAGKNIQYF.